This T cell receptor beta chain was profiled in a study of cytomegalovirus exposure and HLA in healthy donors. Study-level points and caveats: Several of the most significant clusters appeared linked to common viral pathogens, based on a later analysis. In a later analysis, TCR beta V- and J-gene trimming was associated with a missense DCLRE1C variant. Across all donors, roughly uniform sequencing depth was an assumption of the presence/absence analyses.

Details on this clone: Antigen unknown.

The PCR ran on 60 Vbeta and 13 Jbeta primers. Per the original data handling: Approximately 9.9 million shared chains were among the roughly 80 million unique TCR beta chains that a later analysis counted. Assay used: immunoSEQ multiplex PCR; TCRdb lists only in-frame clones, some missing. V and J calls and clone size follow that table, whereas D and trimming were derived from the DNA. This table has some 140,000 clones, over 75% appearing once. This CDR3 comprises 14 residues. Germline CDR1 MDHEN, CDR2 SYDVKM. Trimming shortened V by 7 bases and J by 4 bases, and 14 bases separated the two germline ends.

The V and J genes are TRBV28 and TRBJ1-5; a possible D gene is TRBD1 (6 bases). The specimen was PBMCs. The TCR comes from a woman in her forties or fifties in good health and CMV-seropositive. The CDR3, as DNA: TGTGCCAGCACCCCCGGGACATCTAATCAGCCCCAGCATTTT. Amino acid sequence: CASTPGTSNQPQHF. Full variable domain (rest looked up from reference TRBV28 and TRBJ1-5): DVKVTQSSRYLVKRTGEKVFLECVQDMDHENMFWYRQDPGLGLRLIYFSYDVKMKEKGDIPEGYSVSREKKERFSLILESASTNQTSMYLCASTPGTSNQPQHFGDGTRLSIL.